The 5 T cell receptor beta chains given below trace back to one sample, sequenced in a study of blood T cell repertoires in COVID-19. Clones were sequenced by immunoSEQ multiplex PCR, and TCRdb holds only the in-frame ones, with some missing. The data contain over 100,000 clones, 85% to 90% of them seen just once; the ten biggest clones take up around 14%. Input material: peripheral blood. The receptors were sampled from a man over 45 with acute or convalescent COVID-19.

This chain joins TRBV15 and TRBJ1-2; 9 nucleotides agree with TRBD1. V lost 4 bases, J lost 7 bases, and 4 bases stayed unmatched. Germline V lookup: CDR1 LNHNV, CDR2 YYDKDF (reference sequence). The CDR3 is 13 amino acids. The CDR3 coding sequence is TGTGCCACCAGCAATACAGGGGGCTCTGGCTACACCTTC. This codes for CATSNTGGSGYTF.

This clone was detected once. The chain uses TRBV2 and TRBJ2-7, with 9 positions matching TRBD1. CDR1 is SNHLY, CDR2 FYNNEI, per germline. After removal of 9 bases from V and 4 bases from J, the junction contained 7 bases not matched to a gene. This CDR3 spans 13 amino acids. The CDR3 region is CASSLDRGYEQYF. Here the CDR3 DNA reads TGTGCCAGTTCCTTGGACAGGGGATACGAGCAGTACTTC.

The rearrangement links TRBV19 to TRBJ2-1, with 7 bases aligning to TRBD2. Unmatched junction bases numbered 13, after V lost 7 bases and J lost 7 bases. CDR3 length equals 15 residues. Germline V CDR1 and CDR2: LNHDA, SQIVND (reference sequence). The CDR3 here is CASNGGTRFGNEQFF. CDR3 sequence (DNA): TGTGCCAGTAACGGGGGGACGCGTTTCGGGAATGAGCAGTTCTTC. Complete variable domain (other parts from reference TRBV19 and TRBJ2-1): DGGITQSPKYLFRKEGQNVTLSCEQNLNHDAMYWYRQDPGQGLRLIYYSQIVNDFQKGDIAEGYSVSREKKESFPLTVTSAQKNPTAFYLCASNGGTRFGNEQFFGPGTRLTVL.

V gene TRBV3-1 (or the pseudogene TRBV3-2) combines with J gene TRBJ2-2; D might be TRBD1 (6 bases). The CDR3 has 16 residues. Trimming removed 1 base at V and 7 bases at J, with 16 bases between. Per the germline V gene, CDR1 is LGHDT and CDR2 is YNNKEL (reference sequence). The CDR3 loop is CASSQGLTWGHGELFF. CDR3 in DNA: TGTGCCAGCAGCCAAGGATTAACATGGGGGCACGGGGAGCTGTTTTTT.

CDR3 in DNA: TGTGCCAGCAGCTCGGACTATCGACCTAACAATGAGCAGTTCTTC. This encodes CASSSDYRPNNEQFF. The chain links TRBV5-5 to TRBJ2-1; D might be TRBD2 (6 bases). CDR3 length: 15 amino acids. Germline V lookup: CDR1 SGHKS, CDR2 YYEKEE (reference sequence). Trimming took off 3 bases at V and 5 bases at J, with 15 bases between the two ends.